The clone carrying this T cell receptor beta chain has a single count. Its cognate antigen is unknown. The sample originates from a study of cytomegalovirus exposure and HLA in healthy donors. The wider study: Both the 120 validation repertoires and the approximately 620 first-cohort repertoires used the same platform, as reported by a later analysis. General study points: Specific recognition of CMV antigens was confirmed in vitro for three chains (all CMV-associated). The study put some 150 TCR beta chains on its list as cytomegalovirus-associated.

The V gene lost 0 bases and the J gene lost 3 bases, with 14 bases spanning the gap. The CDR3 runs to 16 residues. Germline CDR1 and CDR2: SGHNT and YYREEE (reference sequence). The donors were members of the validation cohort, which comprised around 110 subjects and was separate from the first cohort of 670 or so subjects. Produced via immunoSEQ multiplex PCR; TCRdb's table is partial and in-frame only. Here the sample spans about 250,000 clones, roughly 87% being singletons. This TCR derives from a man younger than 35 in good health and CMV-seropositive. The chain has TRBV5-4 and TRBJ2-3; no clear D gene. Material for sequencing was PBMCs. For the CDR3, the DNA is TGTGCCAGCAGCTTGGAAAGGGAAGCGCGAACAGATACGCAGTATTTT. It translates to CASSLEREARTDTQYF. The full variable domain, in which reference TRBV5-4 and TRBJ2-3 provide the parts outside the CDR3, is ETGVTQSPTHLIKTRGQQVTLRCSSQSGHNTVSWYQQALGQGPQFIFQYYREEENGRGNFPPRFSGLQFPNYSSELNVNALELDDSALYLCASSLEREARTDTQYFGPGTRLTVL.